Listed here are 3 T cell receptor beta chains from one sample, sequenced in a study of T cells after posttransplantation cyclophosphamide. Sequenced by immunoSEQ multiplex PCR; TCRdb stores in-frame clones only, minus some. The sample presents some 40,000 clones, none singletons. The sample was PBMCs. These receptors came from a man aged 40-50 years in good health, CMV-negative, and a related stem cell transplant donor.

This clone came up many times. V gene TRBV30 combines with J gene TRBJ2-2, with 10 bases identical to TRBD2. The CDR3 is made up of 16 amino acids. Germline V gene data show CDR1 as GTSNPN and CDR2 as SVGIG (reference sequence). J was trimmed by 5 bases and V by 2 bases; bases with no gene match: 8. The CDR3 reads CAWSKLAGVSTGELFF. Here the CDR3 DNA reads TGTGCCTGGAGTAAGCTAGCGGGAGTTTCTACCGGGGAGCTGTTTTTT. The full variable domain, in which reference TRBV30 and TRBJ2-2 provide the parts outside the CDR3, is SQTIHQWPATLVQPVGSPLSLECTVEGTSNPNLYWYRQAAGRGLQLLFYSVGIGQISSEVPQNLSASRPQDRQFILSSKKLLLSDSGFYLCAWSKLAGVSTGELFFGEGSRLTVL.

This clone was observed a few times. The same CDR3 also results from other DNA sequences found in this sample. The chain uses TRBV9 and TRBJ2-3; D not certain. In germline, CDR1 is SGDLS, CDR2 YYNGEE. Trimming took off 0 bases at V and 0 bases at J, with 8 bases between the two ends. The CDR3 extends over 15 amino acids. The CDR3 spells CASSVGGGSTDTQYF. The CDR3 DNA follows: TGTGCCAGCAGCGTAGGAGGCGGAAGCACAGATACGCAGTATTTT. Full variable domain (outside the CDR3, taken from reference TRBV9 and TRBJ2-3): DSGVTQTPKHLITATGQRVTLRCSPRSGDLSVYWYQQSLDQGLQFLIQYYNGEERAKGNILERFSAQQFPDLHSELNLSSLELGDSALYFCASSVGGGSTDTQYFGPGTRLTVL.

This clone came up a few times. The J gene is TRBJ2-7, the V gene TRBV6-5, with 11 bases fitting TRBD1. In germline, CDR1 is MNHEY, CDR2 SVGAGI. After removal of 6 bases from V and 1 base from J, the junction contained 5 bases not matched to a gene. CDR3 length equals 15 residues. DNA of the CDR3: TGTGCCAGCAGCCACCGGGACAGGGGGTCCTACGAGCAGTACTTC. Protein sequence: CASSHRDRGSYEQYF.